The present TCR beta chain was sequenced within a study of T cells in Graves' hyperthyroidism and ophthalmopathy. Whole-study findings and limits: Appearing also in blood were most of the thyroid clonotypes expanded above 0.001.

Clinical symptoms, serum thyroxine, TRAb, thyroid ultrasound and orbital computed tomography informed diagnoses. The CDR3 regions of TCR beta were amplified from RNA transcripts. Using the HTBI primer set, a first-round RT-PCR was run on the TCR CDR3. MiXCR was run by TCRdb on the multiplex PCR reads, yielding one entry per CDR3 protein. This table holds about 640,000 distinct CDR3 sequences, around 20% found once. This clonotype was recorded many times. Its antigen is not known. The specimen sequenced was blood. The source is a young man with Graves' ophthalmopathy.

CDR3 in amino acids: CASSLAPRGEQYF. The CDR3 region has the DNA TGTGCCAGCAGCTTAGCGCCACGGGGGGAGCAGTACTTC. This chain links TRBV7-9 with TRBJ2-7, with D possibly TRBD2 on 6 matching bases. This CDR3 has 13 residues. Germline assignment: CDR1 SEHNR and CDR2 FQNEAQ (reference sequence). V was cut by 0 bases and J by 7 bases, with 10 bases left in between.